The rows below give T cell receptor beta chains drawn from one sample of a study of glioma-infiltrating T cells. TCRdb recomputed calls from the multiplex PCR reads with MiXCR, one row per CDR3 protein. The top ten clones hold 27% of a sample with some 130,000 distinct CDR3 sequences, around 25% of them seen once. Sequenced input: glioma tissue, nonneoplastic brain tissue, or PBMCs (not recorded which). These receptors were taken from a human donor with low-grade glioma or glioblastoma, undergoing nonglioma brain surgery, or in good health (not recorded which). CDR3s include the opening cysteine and the closing phenylalanine or tryptophan. The D gene is left open where the match is weak. Expanded clones get a size class; other rows say once, few or many, or leave the size out.

TRBJ2-3 | TRBV28 | - | many | TGTGCCAGCAGTTTTGACAGTCTCACAGATACGCAGTATTTT | CASSFDSLTDTQYF
TRBJ1-1 | TRBV7-2 | - | many | TGTGCCAGCAGCCCGAGGGGCACTGAAGCTTTCTTT | CASSPRGTEAFF
TRBJ2-4 | TRBV5-1 | - | - | TGCGCCAGCAGCCTCAACCCCCCCGTAGGCATTCAGTACTTC | CASSLNPPVGIQYF
TRBJ2-5 | TRBV20-1 | - | many | TGCAGTGCAGGGGACTTCACCAAAGAGACCCAGTACTTC | CSAGDFTKETQYF
TRBJ2-5 | TRBV12-3/TRBV12-4 | - | - | TGTGCCAGCAGTTTTGGTCGGATTCAAGAGACCCAGTACTTC | CASSFGRIQETQYF
TRBJ2-3 | TRBV27 | TRBD2 | many | TGTGCCAGCAGTTTATTAGCGGGGTGGGGCACAGATACGCAGTATTTT | CASSLLAGWGTDTQYF
TRBJ2-5 | TRBV12-3/TRBV12-4 | - | - | TGTGCCAGCAGTTTAGCGCCGGTGGGGGAGACCCAGTACTTC | CASSLAPVGETQYF
TRBJ1-5 | TRBV7-2 | - | - | TGTGCCAGCAGCTTCGGGGATCGAGACCAGCCCCAGCATTTT | CASSFGDRDQPQHF
TRBJ1-1 | TRBV25-1 | - | many | TGTGCCAGCAGTGACCTGAACACTGAAGCTTTCTTT | CASSDLNTEAFF
TRBJ1-1 | TRBV7-9 | TRBD1 | once | TGTGCCAGCAGCTTTGGACAGGGGGGGATGAACACTGAAGCTTTCTTT | CASSFGQGGMNTEAFF
TRBJ1-6 | TRBV20-1 | - | many | TGCAGTGCTAGAGTCTTTGGGCGGGATTCACCCCTCCACTTT | CSARVFGRDSPLHF
TRBJ2-5 | TRBV14 | TRBD2 | - | TGTGCCAGCAGCCAAGAAGGAGTAGCGGGGGGAAGAAGGAAGACCCAGTACTTC | CASSQEGVAGGRRKTQYF
TRBJ1-2 | TRBV7-9 | - | few | TGTGCCAGCAGCTTATCCGGTCCTAGCTATGGCTACACCTTC | CASSLSGPSYGYTF
TRBJ1-1 | TRBV7-9 | TRBD1 | - | TGTGCCAGCAGCTTAGCGTACCAGGGGGCGTCCACTGAAGCTTTCTTT | CASSLAYQGASTEAFF
TRBJ2-2 | TRBV28 | - | - | TGTGCCAGCAGGCTGCCATTGTTCAACACCGGGGAGCTGTTTTTT | CASRLPLFNTGELFF
TRBJ2-3 | TRBV11-2 | TRBD2 | - | TGTTCCAGCACCGGACTAGGCGGCACAGATACGCAGTATTTT | CSSTGLGGTDTQYF
TRBJ1-5 | TRBV6-6 | TRBD1 | many | TGTGCCAGCAGTTACTCGACAGGGGCCAATCAGCCCCAGCATTTT | CASSYSTGANQPQHF
TRBJ1-2 | TRBV28 | - | - | TGTGCCAGCAGCTCGGTGGGGCAGGGAGAGGGCTACACCTTC | CASSSVGQGEGYTF
TRBJ2-3 | TRBV20-1 | - | many | TGCAGTGCCCCCTGGGGTAGCGGTGAAGATACGCAGTATTTT | CSAPWGSGEDTQYF
TRBJ1-1 | TRBV2 | - | - | TGTGCCAGCACCGATGGGGGTGTAACTGAAGCTCTCTTT | CASTDGGVTEALF
TRBJ1-5 | TRBV28 | TRBD1 | many | TGTGCCAGCAGTGGGGGAAACAGGGGGTCCGGTCAGCCCCAGCATTTT | CASSGGNRGSGQPQHF
TRBJ2-3 | TRBV18 | - | - | TGTGCCAGCTCCCGCGCTAGGGTCCACGTCTTCACAGATACGCAGTATTTT | CASSRARVHVFTDTQYF
TRBJ2-4 | TRBV27 | - | few | TGTGCCAGCAGTTTACTCTGGGTGCCCCTAGCCAAAAACATTCAGTACTTC | CASSLLWVPLAKNIQYF
TRBJ1-1 | TRBV4-2 | - | - | TGTGCCAGCAGTCGTGTCGGGACGGAGAACACTGAAGCTTTCTTT | CASSRVGTENTEAFF
TRBJ1-5 | TRBV27 | - | many | TGTGCCAGCAGCTCGCAGGGGAGCAATCAGCCCCAGCATTTT | CASSSQGSNQPQHF
TRBJ2-5 | TRBV20-1 | - | - | TGCAGTGCTAGAGATCCTAGCGCCCTCTTCTACAATGAGCAGTACTTC | CSARDPSALFYNEQYF
TRBJ2-1 | TRBV6-2/TRBV6-3 | - | few | TGTGCCAGCAGTTATTTAGGTCCCTCCTACAATGAGCAGTTCTTC | CASSYLGPSYNEQFF
TRBJ2-3 | TRBV12-3/TRBV12-4 | - | - | TGTGCCAGCAGCCGGAGACAGGAAGATACGCAGTATTTT | CASSRRQEDTQYF
TRBJ1-1 | TRBV20-1 | TRBD1 | few | TGCAGTGTCCCGGGGACAGGGAACACTGAAGCTTTCTTT | CSVPGTGNTEAFF
TRBJ2-2 | TRBV15 | TRBD1 | - | TGTGCCACCAGCAGAGTACAGGGGGACACCGGGGAGCTGTTTTTT | CATSRVQGDTGELFF
TRBJ1-5 | TRBV4-1 | - | many | TGCGCCAGCAGCCAAGGCCCACATGAAGTAGGCAATCAGCCCCAGCATTTT | CASSQGPHEVGNQPQHF
TRBJ2-2 | TRBV20-1 | - | many | TGCAGTGCTAGGGAGGCCGTCACCGGGGAGCTGTTTTTT | CSAREAVTGELFF
TRBJ2-2 | TRBV2 | - | - | TGTGCCAGCAGTTGGACTACTGAGCTGTTTTTT | CASSWTTELFF
TRBJ2-3 | TRBV7-3 | TRBD1 | - | TGTGCCAGCAGCGTGGCGGACAGGTTAGATACGCAGTATTTT | CASSVADRLDTQYF